The sequence of this TCR beta chain was determined in a study of CD8+ T cells in alopecia areata. Study information: Treated individuals took tofacitinib by mouth, 5 to 10 mg twice daily.

In germline, CDR1 is DFQATT, CDR2 SNEGSKA (reference sequence). The CDR3 totals 11 residues. Researchers took lesional scalp punch biopsies and peripheral blood from people who were alopecia areata patients. Sequencing templates came from extracted RNA that was reverse transcribed into cDNA. Measured with immunoSEQ multiplex PCR; TCRdb has only the in-frame clones, and not every one. This table holds 6,500 to 8,000 clones, around 52% found once. Material: skin, obtained at week 0. The chain employs TRBV20-1 and TRBJ1-1; D possibly corresponds to TRBD1 (5 bases). This sequence originates from a human donor with alopecia areata. The DNA of the CDR3 is TGCAGCGGACGAGGGGTCACTGAAGCTTTCTTT. It yields the protein CSGRGVTEAFF.